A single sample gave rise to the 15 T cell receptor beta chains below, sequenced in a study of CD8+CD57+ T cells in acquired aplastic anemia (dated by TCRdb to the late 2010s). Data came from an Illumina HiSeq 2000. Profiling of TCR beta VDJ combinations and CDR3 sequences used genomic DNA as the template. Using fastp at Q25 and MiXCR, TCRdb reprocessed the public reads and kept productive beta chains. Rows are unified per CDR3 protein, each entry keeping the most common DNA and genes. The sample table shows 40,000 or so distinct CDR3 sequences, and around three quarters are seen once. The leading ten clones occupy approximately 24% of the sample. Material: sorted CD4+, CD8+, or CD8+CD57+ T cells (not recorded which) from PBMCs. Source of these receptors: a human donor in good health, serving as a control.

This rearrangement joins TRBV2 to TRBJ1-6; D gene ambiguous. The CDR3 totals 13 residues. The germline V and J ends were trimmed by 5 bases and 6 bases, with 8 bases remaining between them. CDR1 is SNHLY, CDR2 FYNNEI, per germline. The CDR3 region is CASSIRLNSPLHF. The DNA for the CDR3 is TGTGCCAGCAGTATCCGCCTTAATTCACCCCTCCACTTT.

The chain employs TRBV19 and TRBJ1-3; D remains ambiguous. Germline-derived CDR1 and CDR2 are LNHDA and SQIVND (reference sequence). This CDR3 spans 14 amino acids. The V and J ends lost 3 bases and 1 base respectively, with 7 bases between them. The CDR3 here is CASSIGGSGNTIYF. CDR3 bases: TGTGCCAGTAGTATCGGCGGTTCTGGAAACACCATATATTTT.

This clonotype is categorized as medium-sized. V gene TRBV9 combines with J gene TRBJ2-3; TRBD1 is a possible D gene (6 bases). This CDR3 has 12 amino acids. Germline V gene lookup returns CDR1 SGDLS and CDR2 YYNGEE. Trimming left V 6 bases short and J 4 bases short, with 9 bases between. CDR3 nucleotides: TGTGCCAGCACCAACAGGGCAGATACGCAGTATTTT. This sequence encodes CASTNRADTQYF.

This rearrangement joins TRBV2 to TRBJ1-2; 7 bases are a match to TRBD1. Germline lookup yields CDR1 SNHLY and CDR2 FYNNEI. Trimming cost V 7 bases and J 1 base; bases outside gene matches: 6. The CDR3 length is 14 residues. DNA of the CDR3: TGTGCCAGCAATCGAGGGGGCAATAACTATGGCTACACCTTC. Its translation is CASNRGGNNYGYTF.

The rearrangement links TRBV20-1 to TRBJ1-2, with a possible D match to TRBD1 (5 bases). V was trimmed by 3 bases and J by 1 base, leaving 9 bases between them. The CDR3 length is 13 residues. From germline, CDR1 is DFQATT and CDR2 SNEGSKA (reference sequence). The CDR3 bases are TGCAGTGCTAGGGACAACCTTAACTATGGCTACACCTTC. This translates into CSARDNLNYGYTF.

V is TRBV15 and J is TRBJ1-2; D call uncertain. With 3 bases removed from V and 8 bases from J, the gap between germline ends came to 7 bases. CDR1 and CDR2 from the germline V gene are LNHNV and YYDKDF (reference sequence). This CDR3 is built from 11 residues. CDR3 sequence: CATSSTWGYTF. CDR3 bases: TGTGCCACCAGCAGTACTTGGGGCTACACCTTC.

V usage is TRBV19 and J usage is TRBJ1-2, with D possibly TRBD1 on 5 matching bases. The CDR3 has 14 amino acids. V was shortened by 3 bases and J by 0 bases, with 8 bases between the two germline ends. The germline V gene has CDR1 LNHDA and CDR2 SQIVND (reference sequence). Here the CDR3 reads CASSIMGANYGYTF. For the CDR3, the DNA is TGTGCCAGTAGTATCATGGGGGCTAACTATGGCTACACCTTC.

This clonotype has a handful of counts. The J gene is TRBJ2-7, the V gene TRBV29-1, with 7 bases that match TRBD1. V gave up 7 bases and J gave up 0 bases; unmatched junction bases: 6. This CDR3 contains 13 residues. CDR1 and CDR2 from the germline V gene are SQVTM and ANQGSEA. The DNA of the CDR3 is TGCAGCGCAAGACAGGGTAGCTCCTACGAGCAGTACTTC. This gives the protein CSARQGSSYEQYF.

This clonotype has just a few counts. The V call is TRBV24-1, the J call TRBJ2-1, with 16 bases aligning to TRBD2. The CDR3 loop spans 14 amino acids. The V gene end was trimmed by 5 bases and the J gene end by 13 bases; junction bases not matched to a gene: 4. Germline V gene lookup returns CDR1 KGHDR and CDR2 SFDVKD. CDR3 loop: CATSGGLAGGFQFF. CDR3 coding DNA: TGTGCCACCAGTGGGGGACTAGCGGGAGGGTTTCAGTTCTTC.

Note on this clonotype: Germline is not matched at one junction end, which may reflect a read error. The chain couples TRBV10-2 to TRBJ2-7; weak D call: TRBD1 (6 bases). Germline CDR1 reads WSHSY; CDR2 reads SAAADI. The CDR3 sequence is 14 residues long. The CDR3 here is CASSPSGRGNEQYF. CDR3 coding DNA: TGTGCCAGCAGTCCCTCGGGCAGGGGAAACGAGCAGTACTTC.

CDR3 sequence: CASSLGVGEQYF. As DNA, the CDR3 is TGTGCCAGCAGTTTAGGAGTGGGAGAGCAGTACTTC. The chain combines TRBV2 with TRBJ2-7; D uncertain. This CDR3 is 12 amino acids long. V was trimmed by 5 bases and J by 7 bases, leaving 12 bases between them. Germline CDR1 is SNHLY and CDR2 is FYNNEI.

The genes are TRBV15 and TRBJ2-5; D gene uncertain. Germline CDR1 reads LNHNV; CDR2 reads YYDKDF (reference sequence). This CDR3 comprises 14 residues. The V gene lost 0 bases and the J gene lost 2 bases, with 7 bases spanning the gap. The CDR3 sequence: CATSRDKQQETQYF. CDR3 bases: TGTGCCACCAGCAGAGATAAACAGCAAGAGACCCAGTACTTC. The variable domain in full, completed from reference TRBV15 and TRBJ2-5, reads DAMVIQNPRYQVTQFGKPVTLSCSQTLNHNVMYWYQQKSSQAPKLLFHYYDKDFNNEADTPDNFQSRRPNTSFCFLDIRSPGLGDTAMYLCATSRDKQQETQYFGPGTRLLVL.

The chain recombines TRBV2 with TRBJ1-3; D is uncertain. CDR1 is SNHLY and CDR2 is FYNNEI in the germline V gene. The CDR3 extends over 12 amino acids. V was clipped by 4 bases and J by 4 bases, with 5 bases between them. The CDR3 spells CASSGVGNTIYF. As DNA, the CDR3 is TGTGCCAGCAGTGGAGTGGGAAACACCATATATTTT.

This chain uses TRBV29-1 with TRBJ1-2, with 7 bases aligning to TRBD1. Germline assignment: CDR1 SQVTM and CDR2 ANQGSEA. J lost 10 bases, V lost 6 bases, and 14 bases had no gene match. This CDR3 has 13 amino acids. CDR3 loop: CSVDSDRVGVYTF. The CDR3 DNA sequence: TGCAGCGTAGATAGTGACAGGGTCGGGGTCTACACCTTC. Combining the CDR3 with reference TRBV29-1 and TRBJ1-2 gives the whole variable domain SAVISQKPSRDICQRGTSLTIQCQVDSQVTMMFWYRQQPGQSLTLIATANQGSEATYESGFVIDKFPISRPNLTFSTLTVSNMSPEDSSIYLCSVDSDRVGVYTFGSGTRLTVV.

DNA for the CDR3: TGCGCCAGCAGCTTGGTGGTCAGCGGGGGGGCAGGAGAGACCCAGTACTTC. Its protein product is CASSLVVSGGAGETQYF. The rearrangement joins TRBV5-1 to TRBJ2-5; the match to TRBD2 covers 10 bases. The length of the CDR3 is 17 residues. Trimming removed 0 bases from V and 4 bases from J; junction bases left unmatched: 9. The germline V gene encodes CDR1 SGHRS and CDR2 YFSETQ.